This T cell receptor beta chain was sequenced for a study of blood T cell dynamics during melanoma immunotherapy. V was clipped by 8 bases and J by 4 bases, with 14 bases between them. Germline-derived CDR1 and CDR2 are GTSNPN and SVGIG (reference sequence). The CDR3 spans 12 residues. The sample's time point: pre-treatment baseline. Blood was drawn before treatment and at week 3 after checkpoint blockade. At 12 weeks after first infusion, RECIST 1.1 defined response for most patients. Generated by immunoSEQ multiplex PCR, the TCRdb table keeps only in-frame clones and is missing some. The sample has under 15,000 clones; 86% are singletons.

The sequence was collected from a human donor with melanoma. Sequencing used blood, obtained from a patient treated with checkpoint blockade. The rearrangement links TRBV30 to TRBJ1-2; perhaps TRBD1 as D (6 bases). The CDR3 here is CARSQGPYGYTF. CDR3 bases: TGTGCCAGGTCACAGGGTCCCTATGGCTACACCTTC.